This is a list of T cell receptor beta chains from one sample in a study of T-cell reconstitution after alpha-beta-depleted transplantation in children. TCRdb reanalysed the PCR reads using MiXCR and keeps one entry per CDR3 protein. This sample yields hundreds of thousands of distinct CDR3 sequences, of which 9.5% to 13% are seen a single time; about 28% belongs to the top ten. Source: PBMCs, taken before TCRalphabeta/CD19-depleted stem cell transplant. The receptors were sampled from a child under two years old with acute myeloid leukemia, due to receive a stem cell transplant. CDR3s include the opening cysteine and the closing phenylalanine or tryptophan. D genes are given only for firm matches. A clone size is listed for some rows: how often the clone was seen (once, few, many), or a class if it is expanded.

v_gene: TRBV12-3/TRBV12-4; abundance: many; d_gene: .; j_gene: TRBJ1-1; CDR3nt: TGTGCCAGCAGTCCCGGGCCCGAAGCTTTCTTT; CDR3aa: CASSPGPEAFF
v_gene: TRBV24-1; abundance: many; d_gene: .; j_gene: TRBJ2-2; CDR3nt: TGTGCCACCAGTGATCCGAACGGGGAGCTGTTTTTT; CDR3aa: CATSDPNGELFF
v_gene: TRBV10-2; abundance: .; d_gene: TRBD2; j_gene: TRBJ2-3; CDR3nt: TGCGCCAGCAACCTACTAGCGGGAAGGCGGGATACGCAGTATTTT; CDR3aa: CASNLLAGRRDTQYF
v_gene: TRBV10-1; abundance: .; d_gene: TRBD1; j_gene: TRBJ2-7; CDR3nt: TGCGCCAGACCGGGACAGGGGGCCCACGAGCAGTACTTC; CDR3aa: CARPGQGAHEQYF
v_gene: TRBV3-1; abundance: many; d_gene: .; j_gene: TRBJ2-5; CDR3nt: TGTGCCAGCAGCCAGGGGCCTCTCTTGGTGGAGACCCAGTACTTC; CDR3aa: CASSQGPLLVETQYF
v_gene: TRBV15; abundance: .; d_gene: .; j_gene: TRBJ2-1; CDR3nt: TGTGCCACCAGCGGGCCCGTTACAGGGTTATTGCACAATGAGCAGTTCTTC; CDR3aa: CATSGPVTGLLHNEQFF
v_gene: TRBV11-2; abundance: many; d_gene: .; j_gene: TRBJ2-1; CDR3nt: TGTGCCAGCAGCCCCATCTCCTACAATGAGCAGTTCTTC; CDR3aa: CASSPISYNEQFF
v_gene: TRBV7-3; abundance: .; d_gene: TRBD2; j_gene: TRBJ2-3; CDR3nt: TGTGCCAGCAGCTTAACGAACGCGGGGGGGCGGACAGATACGCAGTATTTT; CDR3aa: CASSLTNAGGRTDTQYF
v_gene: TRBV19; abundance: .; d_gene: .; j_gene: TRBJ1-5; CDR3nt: TGTGCCAGTAGTATAGGGGATAATCAGCCCCAGCATTTT; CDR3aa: CASSIGDNQPQHF
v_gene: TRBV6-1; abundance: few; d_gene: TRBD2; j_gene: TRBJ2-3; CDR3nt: TGTGCCTGCAGAAGGACTAGCGGGGGGGCTAGCACAGATACGCAGTATTTT; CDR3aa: CACRRTSGGASTDTQYF
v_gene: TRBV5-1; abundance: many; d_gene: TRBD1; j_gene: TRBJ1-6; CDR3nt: TGCGCCAGCAGCTTGGGGACAGGGGGCCAGAGCTCCTATAATTCACCCCTCCACTTT; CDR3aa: CASSLGTGGQSSYNSPLHF
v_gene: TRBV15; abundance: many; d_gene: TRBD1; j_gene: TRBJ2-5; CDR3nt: TGTGCCACCAGCAGCAGGACAGGGTCAGAGACCCAGTACTTC; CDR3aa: CATSSRTGSETQYF
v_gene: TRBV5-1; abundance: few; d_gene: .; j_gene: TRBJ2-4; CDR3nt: TGCGCCAGCAGCTTGTTCCCTGCAGCCAAAAACATTCAGTACTTC; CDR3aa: CASSLFPAAKNIQYF
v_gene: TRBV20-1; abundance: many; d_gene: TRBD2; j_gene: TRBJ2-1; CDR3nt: TGCAGTGCTAGTAAGGCTAGCGGGACCTTCTACAATGAGCAGTTCTTC; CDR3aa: CSASKASGTFYNEQFF
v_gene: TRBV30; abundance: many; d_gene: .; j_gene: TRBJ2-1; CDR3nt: TGTGCCTGGATGACTCAGACAGATGAGCAGTTCTTC; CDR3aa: CAWMTQTDEQFF
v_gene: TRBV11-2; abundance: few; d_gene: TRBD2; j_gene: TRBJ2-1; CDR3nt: TGTGCCAGCAGCTCTGGACTAGCGGGAGGAGGGGGCAATGAGCAGTTCTTC; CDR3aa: CASSSGLAGGGGNEQFF
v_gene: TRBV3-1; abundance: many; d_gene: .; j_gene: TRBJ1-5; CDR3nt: TGTGCCAGCAGCCAAGCCCCCTATCAGCCCCAGCATTTT; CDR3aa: CASSQAPYQPQHF
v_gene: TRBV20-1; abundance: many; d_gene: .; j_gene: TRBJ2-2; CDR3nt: TGCAGTGCTAGAGATGAACAGGGAGGGGAGCTGTTTTTT; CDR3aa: CSARDEQGGELFF
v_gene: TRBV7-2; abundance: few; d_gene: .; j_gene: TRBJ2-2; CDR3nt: TGTGCCAGCAGCTTAGGGTCGGTCACCGGGGAGCTGTTTTTT; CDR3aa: CASSLGSVTGELFF
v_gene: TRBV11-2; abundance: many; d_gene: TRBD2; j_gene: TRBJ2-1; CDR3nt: TGTGCCAGCAGCTTAGGGACTAGCGGGAGAATTGAGCAGTTCTTC; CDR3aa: CASSLGTSGRIEQFF
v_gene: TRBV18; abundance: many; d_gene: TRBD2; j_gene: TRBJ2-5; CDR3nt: TGTGCCAGCTCACCCACTTTGGGGGGGAAACAAGAGACCCAGTACTTC; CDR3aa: CASSPTLGGKQETQYF
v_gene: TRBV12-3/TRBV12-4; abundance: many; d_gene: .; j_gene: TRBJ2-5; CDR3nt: TGTGCCAGCAGTTTGAGGGGCGTCAAAGAGACCCAGTACTTC; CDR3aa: CASSLRGVKETQYF
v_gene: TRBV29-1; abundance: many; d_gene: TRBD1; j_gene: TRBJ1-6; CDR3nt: TGCAGCGTTGATATTGGGACAGCTAATTCACCCCTCCACTTT; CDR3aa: CSVDIGTANSPLHF